This paragraph covers one T cell receptor beta chain sequence. This entry belongs to a study of blood T cell repertoires in COVID-19. Sequencing used immunoSEQ multiplex PCR; TCRdb keeps in-frame clones, though not all of them. Of more than 200,000 clones listed, around 87% are singletons. Trimming at V came to 4 bases and at J to 1 base, leaving 2 bases not matched to a gene. This CDR3 has 14 residues. Germline CDR1 is SNHLY and CDR2 is FYNNEI. The clonotype comes from a woman aged 45-59 years who had recovered from COVID-19. Sequencing was carried out using PBMCs or T cells enriched from blood (not recorded which). J is TRBJ1-2 and V is TRBV2, with 8 bases matching TRBD1. The DNA for the CDR3 is TGTGCCAGCAGTGGGACAGGGAATAACTATGGCTACACCTTC. It yields the protein CASSGTGNNYGYTF.